The T cell receptor (beta chain) described here comes from a study of cytomegalovirus exposure and HLA in healthy donors. Use of 60 Vbeta and 13 Jbeta primers characterized the PCR. Sequencing used immunoSEQ multiplex PCR; TCRdb keeps in-frame clones, though not all of them. The sample contains 150,000 or so clones, 80% of which appear only once. In the case of this clone: At one boundary the junction diverges from the germline segment, which might be a read error.

This receptor was obtained from a woman aged 35 to 49 in good health and CMV-seronegative. The specimen was PBMCs.

CDR3 bases: TGTGCCAGCAGCCGGACAGGGTCCTTTTCTGGGGCCAACGGCCTGACTTTC. Its protein product is CASSRTGSFSGANGLTF. The rearrangement uses TRBV28 and TRBJ2-6; 8 nucleotides match TRBD1. This CDR3 is built from 17 residues. CDR1 and CDR2 (germline): MDHEN, SYDVKM.